A single sample gave rise to the 13 T cell receptor beta chains below, sequenced in a study of T-cell reconstitution after alpha-beta-depleted transplantation in children. Preparation of the TCRbeta library was carried out with unique molecular identifiers. From the PCR reads, TCRdb called clonotypes with MiXCR, one entry per CDR3 protein. Here the sample spans fewer than 250,000 distinct CDR3 sequences, approximately 15% being singletons. The specimen was PBMCs, mostly from graft donor cells, collected 360 days after TCRalphabeta/CD19-depleted stem cell transplant. These TCRs come from a male patient aged 2 to 10 who had a stem cell transplant for acute lymphoblastic leukemia, so the T cells may come from the graft donor.

J is TRBJ2-7 and V is TRBV7-9; D may be TRBD1 or TRBD2 (5 bases each). With 4 bases removed from V and 5 bases from J, the gap between germline ends came to 12 bases. The CDR3 runs 13 residues. In germline, CDR1 is SEHNR, CDR2 FQNEAQ (reference sequence). CDR3 region: CASSSGPPHEQYF. The CDR3 coding sequence is TGTGCCAGCAGCTCGGGGCCCCCCCACGAGCAGTACTTC.

The genes are TRBV11-2 and TRBJ2-1, with 10 bases lining up with TRBD2. Germline CDR1 and CDR2: SGHAT and FQNNGV. After removal of 5 bases from V and 2 bases from J, the junction contained 6 bases not matched to a gene. CDR3 length: 16 amino acids. The DNA for the CDR3 is TGTGCCAGCAGCACCGTAGCGGGGGGTCCCTACAATGAGCAGTTCTTC. Protein: CASSTVAGGPYNEQFF.

This clonotype was seen more than once but under ten times. This chain connects TRBV3-1 to TRBJ2-1, with D tentatively TRBD1 (5 bases). Trimming shortened V by 0 bases and J by 0 bases, and 21 bases separated the two germline ends. The V gene's germline CDR1 is LGHDT and CDR2 YNNKEL (reference sequence). The CDR3 runs to 20 residues. The CDR3 spells CASSQEGPIWAASSYNEQFF. CDR3 coding DNA: TGTGCCAGCAGCCAAGAGGGGCCCATTTGGGCAGCGAGCTCCTACAATGAGCAGTTCTTC.

This clonotype has ten or more counts. The J gene is TRBJ1-3, the V gene TRBV5-1; the match to TRBD1 covers 8 bases. The germline V gene has CDR1 SGHRS and CDR2 YFSETQ. The V segment lost 4 bases and the J segment 4 bases; nucleotides outside the gene matches: 10. The CDR3 loop spans 16 amino acids. The CDR3 DNA reads as TGCGCCAGCAGCCCGGAGGGGACAGGTCGAGGAAACACCATATATTTT. Translating gives CASSPEGTGRGNTIYF. The variable domain in full, completed from reference TRBV5-1 and TRBJ1-3, reads KAGVTQTPRYLIKTRGQQVTLSCSPISGHRSVSWYQQTPGQGLQFLFEYFSETQRNKGNFPGRFSGRQFSNSRSEMNVSTLELGDSALYLCASSPEGTGRGNTIYFGEGSWLTVV.

The chain carries TRBV12-3 or TRBV12-4 and TRBJ1-5, with D unresolved. V was clipped by 1 base and J by 4 bases, with 11 bases between them. The CDR3 spans 15 residues. CDR3 loop: CASSLGRQNNQPQHF. As DNA, the CDR3 is TGTGCCAGCAGTTTAGGACGCCAGAATAATCAGCCCCAGCATTTT.

As for this clonotype: One end of the junction does not line up with germline, which may come from a read error. V and J are TRBV28 and TRBJ1-1; 8 bases agree with TRBD1. The CDR3 loop spans 18 amino acids. Germline V gene data show CDR1 as MDHEN and CDR2 as SYDVKM. CDR3 nucleotides: TGTGCCAGCAGTTTCCCCAGCAAGACGCACAGGGGGGACACCGAAGCTTTCTTT. Translated, it gives CASSFPSKTHRGDTEAFF. The full variable domain, with the rest looked up from reference TRBV28 and TRBJ1-1, is DVKVTQSSRYLVKRTGEKVFLECVQDMDHENMFWYRQDPGLGLRLIYFSYDVKMKEKGDIPEGYSVSREKKERFSLILESASTNQTSMYLCASSFPSKTHRGDTEAFFGQGTRLTVV.

The CDR3 DNA follows: TGTGCCAGCTCACGAAGAACCCAGTTCCTGGGTTTCGACGAGCAGTACTTC. Residues: CASSRRTQFLGFDEQYF. V is TRBV18 and J is TRBJ2-7, with D unresolved. V lost 4 bases and J lost 5, with 24 bases in between. Germline assignment: CDR1 KGHSH and CDR2 LQKENI. This CDR3 has 17 residues.

This clonotype has at least ten counts. CDR3 loop: CSGPQGAGTDTQYF. The CDR3, as DNA: TGCAGTGGTCCACAGGGGGCGGGCACAGATACGCAGTATTTT. The chain carries TRBV20-1 and TRBJ2-3; 9 bases map to TRBD1. Germline loops: CDR1 DFQATT, CDR2 SNEGSKA (reference sequence). This CDR3 spans 14 amino acids. The V segment lost 7 bases and the J segment 1 base; nucleotides outside the gene matches: 6.

This CDR3 is CSAPPAGRSTGELFF. CDR3 coding DNA: TGCAGTGCCCCCCCGGCAGGGCGTAGTACCGGGGAGCTGTTTTTT. The J gene is TRBJ2-2, the V gene TRBV20-1; D possibly corresponds to TRBD1 (5 bases). CDR1 and CDR2 (germline): DFQATT, SNEGSKA (reference sequence). V lost 6 bases to trimming and J lost 5 bases, with 19 bases between them. There are 15 residues in the CDR3.

This clonotype was detected only once. The CDR3 sequence is CSARALSGANVLTF. The CDR3 DNA reads as TGCAGTGCTAGGGCTTTGTCTGGGGCCAACGTCCTGACTTTC. The chain couples TRBV20-1 to TRBJ2-6, with unresolved D. Between the trimmed V and J ends, which lost 3 bases and 1 base, there was a span of 7 bases. Germline CDR1 and CDR2: DFQATT and SNEGSKA (reference sequence). This CDR3 is 14 amino acids long.

This clonotype showed up many times. The J gene is TRBJ2-5, the V gene TRBV4-3; the match to TRBD2 covers 8 bases. The V gene's germline CDR1 is LGHNA and CDR2 YSLEER. The CDR3 is 16 amino acids. The J segment lost 4 bases and the V segment lost 1 base, leaving 8 bases of the junction unmatched. The CDR3 loop is CASSQAGGEGSETQYF. The CDR3 DNA sequence: TGCGCCAGCAGCCAAGCGGGAGGGGAGGGATCAGAGACCCAGTACTTC.

V is TRBV20-1 and J is TRBJ2-7; D unresolved. Germline values: CDR1 DFQATT, CDR2 SNEGSKA (reference sequence). The V and J ends lost 1 base and 3 bases respectively, with 4 bases between them. The CDR3 loop spans 11 amino acids. As DNA, the CDR3 is TGCAGTGCTAGAGCCGGCTACGAGCAGTACTTC. Translation gives CSARAGYEQYF.

The rearrangement links TRBV7-9 to TRBJ2-7, with 8 bases matching TRBD2. Germline CDR1 reads SEHNR; CDR2 reads FQNEAQ (reference sequence). J lost 5 bases, V lost 5 bases, and 8 bases had no gene match. The CDR3 totals 14 residues. The CDR3 nucleotides are TGTGCCAGCAGCGAAGGGACTAGTCGCCACGAGCAGTACTTC. Its protein product is CASSEGTSRHEQYF.